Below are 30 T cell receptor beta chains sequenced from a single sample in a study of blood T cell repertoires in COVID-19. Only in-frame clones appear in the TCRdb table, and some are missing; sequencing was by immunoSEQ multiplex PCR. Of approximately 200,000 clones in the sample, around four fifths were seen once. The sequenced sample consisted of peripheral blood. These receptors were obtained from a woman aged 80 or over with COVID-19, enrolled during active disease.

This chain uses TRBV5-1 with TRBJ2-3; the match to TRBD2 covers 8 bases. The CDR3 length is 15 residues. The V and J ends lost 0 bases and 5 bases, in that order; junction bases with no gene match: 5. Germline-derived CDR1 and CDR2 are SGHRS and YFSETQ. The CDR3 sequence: CASSLEVSGVDTQYF. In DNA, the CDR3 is TGCGCCAGCAGCTTGGAAGTTAGCGGGGTAGATACGCAGTATTTT.

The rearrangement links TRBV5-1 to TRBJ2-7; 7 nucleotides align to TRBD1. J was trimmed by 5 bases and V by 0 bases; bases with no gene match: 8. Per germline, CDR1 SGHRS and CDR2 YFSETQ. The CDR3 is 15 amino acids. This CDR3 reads CASSLEATGAHEQYF. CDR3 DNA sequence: TGCGCCAGCAGCTTGGAGGCAACAGGGGCCCACGAGCAGTACTTC.

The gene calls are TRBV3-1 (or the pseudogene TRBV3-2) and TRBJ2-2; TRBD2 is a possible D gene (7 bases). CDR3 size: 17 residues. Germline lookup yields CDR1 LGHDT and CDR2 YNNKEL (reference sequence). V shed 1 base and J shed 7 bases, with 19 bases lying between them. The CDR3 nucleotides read TGTGCCAGCAGCCAAGGCTTCGGCGGGGGCCCCAGCGGGGAGCTGTTTTTT. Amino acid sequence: CASSQGFGGGPSGELFF.

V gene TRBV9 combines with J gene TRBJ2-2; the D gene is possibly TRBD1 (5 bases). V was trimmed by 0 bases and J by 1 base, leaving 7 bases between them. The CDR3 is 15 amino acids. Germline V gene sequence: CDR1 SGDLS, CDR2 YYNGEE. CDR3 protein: CASSVGQRNTGELFF. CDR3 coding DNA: TGTGCCAGCAGCGTAGGACAGAGGAACACCGGGGAGCTGTTTTTT.

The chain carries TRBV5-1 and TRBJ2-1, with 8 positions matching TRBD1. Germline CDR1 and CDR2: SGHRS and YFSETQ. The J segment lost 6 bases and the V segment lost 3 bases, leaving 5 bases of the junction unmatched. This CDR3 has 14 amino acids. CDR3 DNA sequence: TGCGCCAGCAGCTCTGGACAGGGTAGCAATGAGCAGTTCTTC. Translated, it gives CASSSGQGSNEQFF. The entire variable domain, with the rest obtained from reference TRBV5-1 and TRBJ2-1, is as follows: KAGVTQTPRYLIKTRGQQVTLSCSPISGHRSVSWYQQTPGQGLQFLFEYFSETQRNKGNFPGRFSGRQFSNSRSEMNVSTLELGDSALYLCASSSGQGSNEQFFGPGTRLTVL.

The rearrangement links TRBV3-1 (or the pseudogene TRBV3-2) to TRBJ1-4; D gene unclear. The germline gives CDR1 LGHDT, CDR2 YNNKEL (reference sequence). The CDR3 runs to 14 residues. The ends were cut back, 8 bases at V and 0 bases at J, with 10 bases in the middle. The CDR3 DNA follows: TGTGCCAGCGGGCGAGATACAACTAATGAAAAACTGTTTTTT. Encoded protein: CASGRDTTNEKLFF.

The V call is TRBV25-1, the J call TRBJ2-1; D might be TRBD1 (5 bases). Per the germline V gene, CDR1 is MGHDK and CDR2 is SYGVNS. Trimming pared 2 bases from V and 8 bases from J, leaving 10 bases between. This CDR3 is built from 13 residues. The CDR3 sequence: CASSEQGIDEQFF. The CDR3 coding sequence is TGTGCCAGCAGTGAACAGGGAATCGATGAGCAGTTCTTC.

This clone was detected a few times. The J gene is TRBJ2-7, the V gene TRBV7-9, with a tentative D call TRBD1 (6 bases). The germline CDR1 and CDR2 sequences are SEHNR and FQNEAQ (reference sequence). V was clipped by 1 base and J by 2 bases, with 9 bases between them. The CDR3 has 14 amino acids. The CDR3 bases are TGTGCCAGCAGCTTAGGAGGGGGACCCTACGAGCAGTACTTC. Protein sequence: CASSLGGGPYEQYF.

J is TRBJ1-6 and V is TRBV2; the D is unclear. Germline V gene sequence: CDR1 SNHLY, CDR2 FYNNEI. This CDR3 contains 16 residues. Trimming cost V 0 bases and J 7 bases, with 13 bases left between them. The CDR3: CASSEALGLLNSPLHF. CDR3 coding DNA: TGTGCCAGCAGTGAAGCGCTTGGACTTCTAAATTCACCCCTCCACTTT.

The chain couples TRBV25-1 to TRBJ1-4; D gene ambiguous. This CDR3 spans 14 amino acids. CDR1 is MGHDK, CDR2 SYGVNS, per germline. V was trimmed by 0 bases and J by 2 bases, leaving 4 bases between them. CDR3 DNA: TGTGCCAGCAGTGAATACAGTACTAATGAAAAACTGTTTTTT. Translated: CASSEYSTNEKLFF.

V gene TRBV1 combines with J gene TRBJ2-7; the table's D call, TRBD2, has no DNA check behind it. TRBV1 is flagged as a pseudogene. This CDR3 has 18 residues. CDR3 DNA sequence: TGCACCAGCAGCCTCAAAAGGTCATCTAGCGGGGGGGTGGACGAGCAGTACGTC. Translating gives CTSSLKRSSSGGVDEQYV.

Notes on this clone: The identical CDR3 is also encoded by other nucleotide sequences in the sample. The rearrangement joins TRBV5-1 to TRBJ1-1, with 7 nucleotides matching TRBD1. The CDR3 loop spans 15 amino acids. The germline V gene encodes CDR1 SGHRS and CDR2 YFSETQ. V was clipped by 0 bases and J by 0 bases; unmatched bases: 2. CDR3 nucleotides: TGCGCCAGCAGCTTGGCGACAGGGTTGAACACTGAAGCTTTCTTT. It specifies CASSLATGLNTEAFF. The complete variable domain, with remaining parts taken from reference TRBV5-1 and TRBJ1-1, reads KAGVTQTPRYLIKTRGQQVTLSCSPISGHRSVSWYQQTPGQGLQFLFEYFSETQRNKGNFPGRFSGRQFSNSRSEMNVSTLELGDSALYLCASSLATGLNTEAFFGQGTRLTVV.

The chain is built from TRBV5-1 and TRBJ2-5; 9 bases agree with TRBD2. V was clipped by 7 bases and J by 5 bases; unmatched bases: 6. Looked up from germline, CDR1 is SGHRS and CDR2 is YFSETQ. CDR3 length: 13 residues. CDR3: CASRAGGGETQYF. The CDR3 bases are TGCGCCAGCCGAGCGGGGGGCGGGGAGACCCAGTACTTC.

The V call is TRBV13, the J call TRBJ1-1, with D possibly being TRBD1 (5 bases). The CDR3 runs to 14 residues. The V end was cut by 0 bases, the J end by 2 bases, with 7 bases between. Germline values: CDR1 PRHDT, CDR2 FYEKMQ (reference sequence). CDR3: CASSLGRGNTEAFF. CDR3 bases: TGTGCCAGCAGCTTAGGAAGGGGAAACACTGAAGCTTTCTTT.

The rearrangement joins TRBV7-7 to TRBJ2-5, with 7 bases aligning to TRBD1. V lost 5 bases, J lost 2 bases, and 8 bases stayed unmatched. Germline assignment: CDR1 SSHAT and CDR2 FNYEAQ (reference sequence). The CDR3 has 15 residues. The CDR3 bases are TGTGCCAGCAGCCCCAGGGACAGCCGGCAAGAGACCCAGTACTTC. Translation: CASSPRDSRQETQYF.

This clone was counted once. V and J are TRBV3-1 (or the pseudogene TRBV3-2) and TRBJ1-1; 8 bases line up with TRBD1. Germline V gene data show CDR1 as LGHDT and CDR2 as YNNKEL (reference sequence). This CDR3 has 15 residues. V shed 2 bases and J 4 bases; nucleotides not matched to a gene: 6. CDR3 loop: CASSQPGTGFTEAFF. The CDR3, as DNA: TGTGCCAGCAGCCAACCTGGGACAGGCTTCACTGAAGCTTTCTTT.

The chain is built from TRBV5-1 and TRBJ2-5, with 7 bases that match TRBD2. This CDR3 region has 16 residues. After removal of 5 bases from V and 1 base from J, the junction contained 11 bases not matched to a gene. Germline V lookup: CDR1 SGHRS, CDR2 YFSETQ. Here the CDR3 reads CASSSGGSGPQETQYF. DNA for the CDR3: TGCGCCAGCAGTTCTGGGGGTAGCGGGCCCCAAGAGACCCAGTACTTC.

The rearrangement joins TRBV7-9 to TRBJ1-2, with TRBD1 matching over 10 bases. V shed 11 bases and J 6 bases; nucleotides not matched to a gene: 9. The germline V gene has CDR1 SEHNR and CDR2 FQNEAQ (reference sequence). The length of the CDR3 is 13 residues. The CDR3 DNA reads TGTGCCCACCCCGACAGGGGGCGGAATGGCTACACCTTC. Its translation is CAHPDRGRNGYTF. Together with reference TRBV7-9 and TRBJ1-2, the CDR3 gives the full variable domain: DTGVSQNPRHKITKRGQNVTFRCDPISEHNRLYWYRQTLGQGPEFLTYFQNEAQLEKSRLLSDRFSAERPKGSFSTLEIQRTEQGDSAMYLCAHPDRGRNGYTFGSGTRLTVV.

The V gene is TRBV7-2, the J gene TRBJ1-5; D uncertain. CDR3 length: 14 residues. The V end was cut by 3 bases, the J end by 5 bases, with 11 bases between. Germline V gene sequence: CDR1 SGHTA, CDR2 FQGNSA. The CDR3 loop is CASSLPWEDQPQHF. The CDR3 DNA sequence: TGTGCCAGCAGCTTGCCCTGGGAGGATCAGCCCCAGCATTTT.

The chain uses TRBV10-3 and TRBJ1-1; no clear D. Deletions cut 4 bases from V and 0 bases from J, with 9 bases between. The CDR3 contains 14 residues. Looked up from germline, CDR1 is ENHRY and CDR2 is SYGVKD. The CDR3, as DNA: TGTGCCATCAGTGGCGGGCAGATGAACACTGAAGCTTTCTTT. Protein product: CAISGGQMNTEAFF.

CDR3: CASSQATGGAVGYTF. CDR3 coding DNA: TGCGCCAGCAGCCAAGCCACAGGGGGCGCGGTTGGCTACACCTTC. The chain combines TRBV4-1 with TRBJ1-2; 9 bases fit TRBD1. This CDR3 spans 15 amino acids. The V and J ends lost 1 base and 7 bases, in that order; junction bases with no gene match: 7. CDR1 and CDR2 from the germline V gene are MGHRA and YSYEKL.

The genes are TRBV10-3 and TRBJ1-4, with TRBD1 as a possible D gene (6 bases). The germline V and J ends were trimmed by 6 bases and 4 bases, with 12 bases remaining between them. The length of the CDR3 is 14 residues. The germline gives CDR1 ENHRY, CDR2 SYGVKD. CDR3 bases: TGTGCCATCAGGAGGGACACAATTAATGAAAAACTGTTTTTT. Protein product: CAIRRDTINEKLFF.

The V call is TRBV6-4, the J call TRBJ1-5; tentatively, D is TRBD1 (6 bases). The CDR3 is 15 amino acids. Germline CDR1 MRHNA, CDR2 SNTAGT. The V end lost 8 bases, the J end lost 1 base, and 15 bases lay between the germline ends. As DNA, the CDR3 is TGTGCCAGCGCTATACAGGGAGGGAGCAATCAGCCCCAGCATTTT. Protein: CASAIQGGSNQPQHF.

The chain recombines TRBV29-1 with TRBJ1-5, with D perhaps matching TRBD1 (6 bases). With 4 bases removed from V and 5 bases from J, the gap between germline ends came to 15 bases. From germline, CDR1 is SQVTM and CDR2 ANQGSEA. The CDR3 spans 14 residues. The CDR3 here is CSVGGGGLYQPQHF. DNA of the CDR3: TGCAGCGTTGGGGGAGGGGGGCTCTATCAGCCCCAGCATTTT. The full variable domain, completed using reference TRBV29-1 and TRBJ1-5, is SAVISQKPSRDICQRGTSLTIQCQVDSQVTMMFWYRQQPGQSLTLIATANQGSEATYESGFVIDKFPISRPNLTFSTLTVSNMSPEDSSIYLCSVGGGGLYQPQHFGDGTRLSIL.

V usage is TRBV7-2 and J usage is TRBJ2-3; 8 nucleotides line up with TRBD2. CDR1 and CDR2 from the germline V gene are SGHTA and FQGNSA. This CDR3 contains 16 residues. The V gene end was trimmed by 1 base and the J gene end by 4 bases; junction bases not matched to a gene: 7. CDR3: CASSLVSGVGSDTQYF. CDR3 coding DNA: TGTGCCAGCAGCTTAGTTAGCGGGGTCGGGTCAGATACGCAGTATTTT.

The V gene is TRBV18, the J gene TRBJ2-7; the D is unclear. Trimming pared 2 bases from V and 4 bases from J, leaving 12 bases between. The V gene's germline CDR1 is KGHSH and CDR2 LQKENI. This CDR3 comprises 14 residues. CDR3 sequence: CASSPTERAYEQYV. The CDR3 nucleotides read TGTGCCAGCTCACCAACAGAGAGAGCTTACGAGCAGTACGTC.

In DNA form, the CDR3 reads TGTGCCAGCAGCCCTACGGGCTCGGGGGGCTACGAGCAGTACTTC. Amino acids: CASSPTGSGGYEQYF. V and J are TRBV7-2 and TRBJ2-7; 7 bases match TRBD2. The germline V gene encodes CDR1 SGHTA and CDR2 FQGNSA. CDR3 length: 15 residues. The junction had 10 bases not matched to a gene; V was cut back by 5 bases and J by 3 bases.

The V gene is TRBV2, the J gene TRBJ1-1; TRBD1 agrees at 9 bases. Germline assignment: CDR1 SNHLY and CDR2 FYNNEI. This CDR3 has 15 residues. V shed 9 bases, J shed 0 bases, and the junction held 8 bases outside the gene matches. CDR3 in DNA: TGTGCCAGTAAAGGACAGGGGCAATTGAACACTGAAGCTTTCTTT. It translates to CASKGQGQLNTEAFF. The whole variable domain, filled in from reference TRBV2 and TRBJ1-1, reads EPEVTQTPSHQVTQMGQEVILRCVPISNHLYFYWYRQILGQKVEFLVSFYNNEISEKSEIFDDQFSVERPDGSNFTLKIRSTKLEDSAMYFCASKGQGQLNTEAFFGQGTRLTVV.

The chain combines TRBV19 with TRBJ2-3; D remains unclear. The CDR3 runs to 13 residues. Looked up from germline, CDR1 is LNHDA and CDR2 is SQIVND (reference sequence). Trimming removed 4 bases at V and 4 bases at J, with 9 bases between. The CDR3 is CASSRLVPDTQYF. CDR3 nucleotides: TGTGCCAGTAGTAGATTAGTTCCAGATACGCAGTATTTT.

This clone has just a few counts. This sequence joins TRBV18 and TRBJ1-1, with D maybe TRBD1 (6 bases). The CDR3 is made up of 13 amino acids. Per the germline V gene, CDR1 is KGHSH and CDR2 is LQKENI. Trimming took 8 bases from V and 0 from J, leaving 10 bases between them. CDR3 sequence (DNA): TGTGCCAGCCTGGACAGTCTGAACACTGAAGCTTTCTTT. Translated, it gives CASLDSLNTEAFF.